What follows is one T cell receptor (beta chain) and its context. Its cognate antigen is unknown. The sample belongs to a study of CD8+CD57+ T cells in acquired aplastic anemia. At the level of the study: When averaged, DNA from sorted CD4+ and CD8+ cells came to 3 to 4 ug.

CDR1 and CDR2 (germline): LNHNV, YYDKDF (reference sequence). V lost 3 bases and J lost 4; bases outside the gene matches: 10. The CDR3 length is 17 residues. Findings of the study overall: Researchers report that around 30 CD8+ CDR3 sequences appeared in both patients and controls.

For CDR3 and TCR beta VDJ profiling, genomic DNA was the template used. TCRdb redid the calling of the reads with MiXCR, one entry per CDR3 protein. This sample has around 180,000 distinct CDR3 sequences, with approximately 60% found just once. The source of this sequence is a human donor in good health. The chain uses TRBV15 and TRBJ2-5; 11 nucleotides align to TRBD2. Sample: sorted CD4+, CD8+, or CD8+CD57+ T cells (not recorded which) from PBMCs. This CDR3 is CATSSPVTSGNPETQYF. The CDR3 coding sequence is TGTGCCACCAGCAGTCCGGTGACTAGCGGGAACCCAGAGACCCAGTACTTC.